This T cell receptor beta chain was recovered during a study of blood T cell repertoires in COVID-19. The overall study: COVID-19 samples collected from the United States, Italy and Spain covered acute and convalescent phases. T cells, B-cell-depleted T cells, or PBMCs supplied cDNA or gDNA.

Libraries were prepared by immunoSEQ multiplex PCR; TCRdb keeps only in-frame clonotypes and omits some of them. The sample yields about 250,000 clones, around 80% seen once. Per the germline V gene, CDR1 is LGHDT and CDR2 is YNNKEL (reference sequence). The CDR3 spans 13 residues. V was cut by 7 bases and J by 0 bases, with 6 bases left in between. J is TRBJ2-2 and V is TRBV3-1 (or the pseudogene TRBV3-2), with D uncertain. Sequenced sample: peripheral blood. This TCR was recovered from a man older than 75 with acute or convalescent COVID-19. The CDR3 is CASTSANTGELFF. In nucleotides, the CDR3 is TGTGCCAGCACTTCGGCGAACACCGGGGAGCTGTTTTTT.